Below, 27 T cell receptor beta chains from the same sample are listed, as sequenced in a study of T cells after yellow fever vaccination. TCRdb recomputed calls from the 5' RACE reads with MiXCR, one row per CDR3 protein. The sample holds 110,000 to 150,000 distinct CDR3 sequences, just over 6.5% seen once. This material consisted of CD4+ T cells sorted from PBMCs, taken 10 days after the yellow fever booster vaccination. These receptors all stem from a young man who received the YFV17D yellow fever vaccine.

This clonotype has more than one count but fewer than ten. This chain connects TRBV7-2 to TRBJ1-5; D is uncertain. This CDR3 region has 13 residues. The V end lost 5 bases, the J end lost 7 bases, and 12 bases lay between the germline ends. The germline V gene has CDR1 SGHTA and CDR2 FQGNSA. CDR3 in DNA: TGTGCCAGCAGCGCACCGCCTCTCCAGCCCCAGCATTTT. Amino acids: CASSAPPLQPQHF.

This clonotype appeared many times. This rearrangement joins TRBV3-1 to TRBJ1-1; no definite D call. Germline lookup yields CDR1 LGHDT and CDR2 YNNKEL (reference sequence). V lost 0 bases, J lost 7 bases, and 9 bases lay in between. The CDR3 is 13 residues long. The DNA of the CDR3 is TGTGCCAGCAGCCAAGACAGGCGAAATGAAGCTTTCTTT. Residues: CASSQDRRNEAFF. The full variable domain, with the rest looked up from reference TRBV3-1 and TRBJ1-1, is DTAVSQTPKYLVTQMGNDKSIKCEQNLGHDTMYWYKQDSKKFLKIMFSYNNKELIINETVPNRFSPKSPDKAHLNLHINSLELGDSAVYFCASSQDRRNEAFFGQGTRLTVV.

There are many counts of this clonotype. The chain recombines TRBV7-6 with TRBJ2-5; 8 positions match TRBD2. This CDR3 spans 15 amino acids. Germline values: CDR1 SGHVS, CDR2 FNYEAQ. J was trimmed by 5 bases and V by 1 base; bases with no gene match: 6. The CDR3 DNA reads as TGTGCCAGCAGCTTAGTAGGCGGGAGGTGGGAGACCCAGTACTTC. It specifies CASSLVGGRWETQYF.

The sample holds many counts of this clonotype. The chain joins TRBV9 to TRBJ2-7; D might be TRBD1 or TRBD2, each matching 5 bases. Germline V gene sequence: CDR1 SGDLS, CDR2 YYNGEE. Trimming removed 2 bases from V and 0 bases from J, with 15 bases in between. This CDR3 spans 16 amino acids. DNA for the CDR3: TGTGCCAGCAGCGTGGGACCGGACTTGAGCTCCTACGAGCAGTACTTC. Translated: CASSVGPDLSSYEQYF.

This clonotype was observed at least ten times. The chain's CDR3 is CASSQGISGLDTDTQYF. The CDR3 coding sequence is TGCGCCAGCAGCCAAGGGATTTCGGGACTAGACACAGATACGCAGTATTTT. The V and J genes are TRBV4-3 and TRBJ2-3; 8 positions match TRBD2. Unmatched junction bases numbered 8, after V lost 1 base and J lost 2 bases. CDR1 is LGHNA, CDR2 YSLEER, per germline. This CDR3 has 17 amino acids.

This clonotype appeared many times. This chain joins TRBV29-1 and TRBJ2-1; D is unclear. Germline V CDR1 and CDR2: SQVTM, ANQGSEA. V lost 6 bases, J lost 5 bases, and 5 bases lay in between. The CDR3 sequence is 10 residues long. This chain's CDR3 is CSVVDNEQFF. In DNA, the CDR3 is TGCAGCGTAGTGGACAATGAGCAGTTCTTC.

This clonotype turned up a few times. The CDR3 region is CSARLAGGPGAEQFF. In DNA, the CDR3 is TGCAGTGCCAGACTAGCGGGAGGGCCCGGTGCTGAGCAGTTCTTC. The rearrangement links TRBV20-1 to TRBJ2-1, with TRBD2 matching 14 bases. Germline V gives CDR1 DFQATT, CDR2 SNEGSKA (reference sequence). V shed 6 bases, J shed 9 bases, and the junction held 10 bases outside the gene matches. CDR3 length: 15 amino acids.

This clonotype has a count of ten or more. The chain joins TRBV12-3 or TRBV12-4 to TRBJ2-5, with 8 nucleotides matching TRBD1. Germline trimming cut 6 bases from V and 1 base from J; bases unmatched to any gene: 4. This CDR3 has 14 amino acids. CDR3 in amino acids: CASRPGTGQETQYF. As DNA, the CDR3 is TGTGCCAGCAGACCAGGGACAGGCCAAGAGACCCAGTACTTC.

This clonotype was counted between two and nine times. The rearrangement joins TRBV24-1 to TRBJ2-5, with 9 bases matching TRBD1. The V gene end was trimmed by 7 bases and the J gene end by 2 bases; junction bases not matched to a gene: 4. The CDR3 loop spans 14 amino acids. Per the germline V gene, CDR1 is KGHDR and CDR2 is SFDVKD. The CDR3 loop is CATSSTGGQETQYF. The CDR3 DNA is TGTGCCACCAGCTCGACAGGGGGGCAAGAGACCCAGTACTTC.

This clonotype has ten or more counts. This CDR3 is CATGGRESWETQYF. As DNA, the CDR3 is TGTGCCACGGGCGGACGGGAGTCCTGGGAGACCCAGTACTTC. The chain combines TRBV7-2 with TRBJ2-5; D might be TRBD2 (6 bases). This CDR3 comprises 14 residues. V was trimmed by 10 bases and J by 5 bases, leaving 20 bases between them. The germline gives CDR1 SGHTA, CDR2 FQGNSA.

This clonotype was counted only a few times. The CDR3 nucleotides are TGTGCCAGCAGACCGGTAGTCACCGGGGAGCTGTTTTTT. Its translation: CASRPVVTGELFF. J is TRBJ2-2 and V is TRBV7-2; D gene unclear. The CDR3 length is 13 residues. CDR1 and CDR2 from the germline V gene are SGHTA and FQGNSA. V was shortened by 6 bases and J by 4 bases, with 9 bases between the two germline ends. The full variable domain, its missing parts supplied by reference TRBV7-2 and TRBJ2-2, is GAGVSQSPSNKVTEKGKDVELRCDPISGHTALYWYRQSLGQGLEFLIYFQGNSAPDKSGLPSDRFSAERTGGSVSTLTIQRTQQEDSAVYLCASRPVVTGELFFGEGSRLTVL.

At least ten counts were recorded for this clonotype. The rearrangement links TRBV28 to TRBJ2-1; tentative D call: TRBD2 (6 bases). Germline CDR1 is MDHEN and CDR2 is SYDVKM. Trimming left V 6 bases short and J 9 bases short, with 12 bases between. The CDR3 is made up of 12 amino acids. CDR3 sequence: CASSRLGGEQFF. CDR3 in DNA: TGTGCCAGCAGCCGGTTGGGGGGTGAGCAGTTCTTC.

This clonotype was counted at least ten times. The chain joins TRBV20-1 to TRBJ1-1; D is uncertain. CDR3 length: 14 amino acids. V was pared by 0 bases and J by 3 bases, with 11 bases between. Per the germline V gene, CDR1 is DFQATT and CDR2 is SNEGSKA (reference sequence). In nucleotides, the CDR3 is TGCAGTGCTAGAGATCTAGGTTGGGACACTGAAGCTTTCTTT. As protein: CSARDLGWDTEAFF.

The chain carries TRBV20-1 and TRBJ2-1, with no clear D. Trimming cost V 5 bases and J 0 bases, with 17 bases left between them. The CDR3 length is 16 residues. Germline V gives CDR1 DFQATT, CDR2 SNEGSKA (reference sequence). Written as DNA, the CDR3 is TGCAGTGCTTATCTACCCGGGCGGAGCTCCTACAATGAGCAGTTCTTC. Amino acids: CSAYLPGRSSYNEQFF.

This chain joins TRBV3-1 and TRBJ2-6, with a possible D match to TRBD2 (7 bases). V was trimmed by 8 bases and J by 4 bases, leaving 15 bases between them. There are 15 residues in the CDR3. CDR1 LGHDT and CDR2 YNNKEL come from the germline V gene (reference sequence). The chain's CDR3 is CASDGGLGGANVLTF. CDR3 DNA sequence: TGTGCCAGCGACGGGGGGCTGGGAGGGGCCAACGTCCTGACTTTC.

In this sample, this clonotype turned up many times. The chain joins TRBV9 to TRBJ2-5; 7 positions agree with TRBD2. Germline trimming cut 1 base from V and 4 bases from J; bases unmatched to any gene: 7. Germline V gives CDR1 SGDLS, CDR2 YYNGEE. This CDR3 spans 15 amino acids. The chain's CDR3 is CASSVTWEGRETQYF. The CDR3 region has the DNA TGTGCCAGCAGCGTAACCTGGGAGGGGAGAGAGACCCAGTACTTC.

This clonotype occurred once. One base away lies a much larger clone, so this may be a sequencing read error. The chain recombines TRBV5-1 with TRBJ2-7; 7 bases are shared with TRBD1. The junction had 3 bases not matched to a gene; V was cut back by 0 bases and J by 3 bases. The CDR3 runs to 14 residues. Per germline, CDR1 SGHRS and CDR2 YFSETQ. The CDR3 DNA is TGCGCCAGCAGCTTGGGGCAGGGGGACTACGAGCAGTACTTC. This encodes CASSLGQGDYEQYF.

This clonotype was found many times. The J gene is TRBJ1-6, the V gene TRBV3-1; D ambiguous. The CDR3 is 14 residues long. CDR1 and CDR2 from the germline V gene are LGHDT and YNNKEL (reference sequence). Trimming stripped 1 base from V and 7 bases from J, with 8 bases between. This CDR3 is CASSQVSGNSPLHF. CDR3 sequence (DNA): TGTGCCAGCAGCCAAGTGTCTGGGAATTCACCCCTCCACTTT.

The sample holds a few counts of this clonotype. The rearrangement uses TRBV2 and TRBJ2-7; tentatively, D is TRBD1 (5 bases). Deletions cut 4 bases from V and 2 bases from J, with 6 bases between. The CDR3 has 12 amino acids. Germline V gene lookup returns CDR1 SNHLY and CDR2 FYNNEI. The CDR3 is CASSGQPYEQYF. The CDR3 bases are TGTGCCAGCAGTGGACAGCCCTACGAGCAGTACTTC.

This clonotype was counted a few times. This chain connects TRBV30 to TRBJ2-2; perhaps D is TRBD1 or TRBD2 (5 bases each). This CDR3 region has 14 residues. In germline, CDR1 is GTSNPN, CDR2 SVGIG (reference sequence). V gave up 0 bases and J gave up 4 bases, with 9 bases separating them. The CDR3 DNA is TGTGCCTGGAGTGTAGGGACCAGCACCGGGGAGCTGTTTTTT. Its translation is CAWSVGTSTGELFF.

The table lists this clonotype with many counts. CDR3 loop: CASSIGISGSKGAPYEQYF. CDR3 bases: TGTGCCAGTAGTATCGGTATTAGCGGGTCTAAAGGGGCCCCCTACGAGCAGTACTTC. The gene calls are TRBV19 and TRBJ2-7; 7 bases align to TRBD2. The length of the CDR3 is 19 residues. Trimming at V came to 3 bases and at J to 2 bases, leaving 19 bases not matched to a gene. The germline V gene has CDR1 LNHDA and CDR2 SQIVND (reference sequence).

This clonotype was seen many times. V and J are TRBV7-8 and TRBJ2-7, with 9 positions matching TRBD2. Germline V gene data show CDR1 as SGHVS and CDR2 as FQNEAQ. V gave up 5 bases and J gave up 3 bases; unmatched junction bases: 8. There are 15 residues in the CDR3. For the CDR3, the DNA is TGTGCCAGCAGCCCCCGGGCTAGCGGGAACTACGAGCAGTACTTC. It encodes CASSPRASGNYEQYF.

In DNA, the CDR3 is TGTGCCAGCAGCCAAGTCGTTCGGTCTAGCGGGCCCTACGAGCAGTACTTC. Protein: CASSQVVRSSGPYEQYF. V and J are TRBV3-1 and TRBJ2-7, with 8 bases that match TRBD2. V lost 1 base, J lost 2 bases, and 10 bases stayed unmatched. CDR1 is LGHDT, CDR2 YNNKEL, per germline (reference sequence). This CDR3 region has 17 residues.

The chain links TRBV28 to TRBJ2-1, with 8 bases lining up with TRBD1. With V trimmed by 3 bases and J by 6 bases, 7 bases remained unmatched. CDR1 and CDR2 from the germline V gene are MDHEN and SYDVKM. The CDR3 totals 15 residues. The CDR3 bases are TGTGCCAGCAGTTTCGAGACAGGGGTTGTCAATGAGCAGTTCTTC. Encoded protein: CASSFETGVVNEQFF.

This clonotype was recorded at least ten times. The CDR3 sequence is CASSQQYGGGETQYF. The DNA for the CDR3 is TGCGCCAGCAGCCAACAATACGGGGGTGGCGAGACCCAGTACTTC. This chain joins TRBV4-3 and TRBJ2-5; D might be TRBD2 (6 bases). Between the trimmed V and J ends, which lost 2 bases and 5 bases, there was a span of 15 bases. CDR1 is LGHNA, CDR2 YSLEER, per germline. This CDR3 has 15 residues.

This rearrangement joins TRBV9 to TRBJ2-2; D perhaps matches TRBD1 (5 bases). The length of the CDR3 is 14 residues. Trimming took off 1 base at V and 7 bases at J, with 11 bases between the two ends. CDR1 is SGDLS, CDR2 YYNGEE, per germline. The CDR3 here is CASSVSIRGGELFF. CDR3 coding DNA: TGTGCCAGCAGCGTATCGATTAGGGGCGGGGAGCTGTTTTTT.

This clonotype was recorded at least ten times. The rearrangement links TRBV12-3 or TRBV12-4 to TRBJ2-1; 7 positions match TRBD2. V lost 5 bases to trimming and J lost 8 bases; unmatched junction nucleotides: 0. The CDR3 runs 11 residues. CDR3 loop: CASSRGDEQFF. CDR3 nucleotides: TGTGCCAGCAGTCGGGGGGATGAGCAGTTCTTC.